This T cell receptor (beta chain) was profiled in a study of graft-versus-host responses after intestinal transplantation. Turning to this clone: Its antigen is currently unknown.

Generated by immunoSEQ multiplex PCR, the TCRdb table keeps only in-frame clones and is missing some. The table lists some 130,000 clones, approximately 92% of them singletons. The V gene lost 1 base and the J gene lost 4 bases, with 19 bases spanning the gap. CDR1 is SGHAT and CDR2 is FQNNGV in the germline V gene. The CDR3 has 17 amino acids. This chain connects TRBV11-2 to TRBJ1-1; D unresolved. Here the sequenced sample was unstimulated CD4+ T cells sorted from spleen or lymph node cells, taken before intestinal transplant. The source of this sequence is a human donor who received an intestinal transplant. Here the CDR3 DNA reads TGTGCCAGCAGCTTAGTGTCCGGTTTTGGGGATGCCACTGAAGCTTTCTTT. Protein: CASSLVSGFGDATEAFF.